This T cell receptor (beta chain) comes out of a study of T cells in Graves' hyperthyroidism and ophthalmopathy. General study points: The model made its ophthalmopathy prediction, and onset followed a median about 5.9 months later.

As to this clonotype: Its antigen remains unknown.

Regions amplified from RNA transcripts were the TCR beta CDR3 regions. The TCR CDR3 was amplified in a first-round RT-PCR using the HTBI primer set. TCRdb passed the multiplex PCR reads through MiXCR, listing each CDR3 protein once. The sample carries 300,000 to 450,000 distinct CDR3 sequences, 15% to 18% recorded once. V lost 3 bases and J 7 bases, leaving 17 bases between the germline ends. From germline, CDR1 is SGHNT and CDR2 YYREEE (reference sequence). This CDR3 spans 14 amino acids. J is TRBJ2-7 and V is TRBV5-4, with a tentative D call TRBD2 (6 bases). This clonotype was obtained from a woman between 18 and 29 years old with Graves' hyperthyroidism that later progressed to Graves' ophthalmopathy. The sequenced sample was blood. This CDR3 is CASSSTLNSGEQYF. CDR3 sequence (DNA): TGTGCCAGCAGCTCCACTCTTAATAGCGGAGAGCAGTACTTC. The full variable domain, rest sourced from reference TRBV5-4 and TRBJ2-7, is ETGVTQSPTHLIKTRGQQVTLRCSSQSGHNTVSWYQQALGQGPQFIFQYYREEENGRGNFPPRFSGLQFPNYSSELNVNALELDDSALYLCASSSTLNSGEQYFGPGTRLTVT.